Described below is a single T cell receptor beta chain sequence and its context. The antigen remains unidentified. Measured with immunoSEQ multiplex PCR; TCRdb has only the in-frame clones, and not every one. The repertoire holds fewer than 40,000 clones, with less than 80% as singletons. Single viable CD3+CD4+CD8-CD45RO+ cells were sorted as the memory CD4+ T cells. The sample is drawn from a study of memory CD4+ T cells and cytomegalovirus serostatus. Study-level information: Donors were healthy Belgian adults, fewer than ten CMV seropositive and approximately 25 seronegative. General observations from the study: Repertoires predicted CMV serostatus with median bootstrapped AUC of about 0.96.

CDR3 size: 14 residues. Germline loops: CDR1 SQVTM, CDR2 ANQGSEA. J was trimmed by 5 bases and V by 3 bases; bases with no gene match: 4. Sequencing was performed on memory CD4+ T cells from blood. The chain joins TRBV29-1 to TRBJ2-5, with 12 bases that match TRBD1. This clonotype was obtained from an adult in good health and CMV-seropositive. The CDR3 loop is CSVDGTGGMETQYF. In DNA form, the CDR3 reads TGCAGCGTTGACGGGACAGGGGGCATGGAGACCCAGTACTTC.